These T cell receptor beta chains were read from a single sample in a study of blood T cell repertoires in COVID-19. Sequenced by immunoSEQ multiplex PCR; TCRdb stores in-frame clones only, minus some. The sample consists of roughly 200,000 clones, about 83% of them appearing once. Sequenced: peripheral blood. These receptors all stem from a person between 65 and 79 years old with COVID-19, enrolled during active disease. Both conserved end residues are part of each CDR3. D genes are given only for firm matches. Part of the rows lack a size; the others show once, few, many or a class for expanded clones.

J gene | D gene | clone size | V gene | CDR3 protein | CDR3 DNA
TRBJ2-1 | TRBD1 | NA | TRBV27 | CASSPTLQGGRNEQFF | TGTGCCAGCAGCCCCACCCTACAGGGGGGTAGAAATGAGCAGTTCTTC
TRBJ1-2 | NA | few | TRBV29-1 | CSAWGGVYGYTF | TGCAGCGCCTGGGGGGGAGTCTATGGCTACACCTTC
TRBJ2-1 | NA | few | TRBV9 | CASSVIGSSYNEQFF | TGTGCCAGCAGCGTGATAGGGAGCTCCTACAATGAGCAGTTCTTC
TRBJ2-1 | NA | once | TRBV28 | CASSSAGPNYNEQFF | TGTGCCAGCAGTTCCGCGGGACCAAACTACAATGAGCAGTTCTTC
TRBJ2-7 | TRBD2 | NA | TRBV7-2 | CASSPPAQGGEQYF | TGTGCCAGCAGCCCTCCAGCCCAGGGAGGGGAGCAGTACTTC
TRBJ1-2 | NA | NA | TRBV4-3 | CASSHDNLFGHTF | TGCGCCAGCAGCCATGATAATTTGTTTGGGCATACCTTC
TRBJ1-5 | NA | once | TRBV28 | CASSLPGVFGNQPQHF | TGTGCCAGCAGTTTACCAGGCGTTTTTGGCAATCAGCCCCAGCATTTT
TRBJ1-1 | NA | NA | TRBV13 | CASSPQGTEAFF | TGTGCCAGCAGCCCCCAGGGCACTGAAGCTTTCTTT
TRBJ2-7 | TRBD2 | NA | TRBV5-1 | CASSQTSGTYEQYF | TGCGCCAGCAGTCAGACTAGCGGTACCTACGAGCAGTACTTC
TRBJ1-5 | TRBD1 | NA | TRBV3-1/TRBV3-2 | CASSLQGDQPQHF | TGTGCCAGCAGCCTACAGGGGGATCAGCCCCAGCATTTT
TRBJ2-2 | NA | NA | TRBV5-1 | CASSLDGPTNTGELFF | TGCGCCAGCAGCTTGGACGGTCCGACGAACACCGGGGAGCTGTTTTTT
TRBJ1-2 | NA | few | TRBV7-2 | CASSLVQAYGYTF | TGTGCCAGCAGCTTAGTGCAGGCCTATGGCTACACCTTC
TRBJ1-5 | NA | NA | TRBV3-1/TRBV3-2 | CASSQKYLRDSQQPQHF | TGTGCCAGCAGCCAAAAATACCTACGGGATAGCCAGCAGCCCCAGCATTTT
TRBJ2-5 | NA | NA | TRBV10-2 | CASSELAGRETQYF | TGCGCCAGCAGTGAGCTGGCGGGGCGTGAGACCCAGTACTTC
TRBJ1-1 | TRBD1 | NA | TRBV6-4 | CASSEEAGGDAFF | TGTGCCAGCAGTGAAGAGGCAGGGGGAGATGCTTTCTTT
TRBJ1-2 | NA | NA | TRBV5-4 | CASSLNRQATQGGYTF | TGTGCCAGCAGCTTGAACCGCCAGGCAACTCAGGGAGGCTACACCTTC
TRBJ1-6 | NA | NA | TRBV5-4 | CASSITGEGYNSPLHF | TGTGCCAGCAGCATCACGGGGGAGGGTTATAATTCACCCCTCCACTTT
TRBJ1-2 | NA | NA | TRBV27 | CASSLRGGFNYGYTF | TGTGCCAGCAGTTTAAGGGGAGGGTTCAACTATGGCTACACCTTC
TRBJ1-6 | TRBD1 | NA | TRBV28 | CASSLYGGQGKNSPLHF | TGTGCCAGCAGTTTATACGGGGGACAGGGTAAAAATTCACCCCTCCACTTT
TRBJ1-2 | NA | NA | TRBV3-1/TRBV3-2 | CASSQRQGTGYTF | TGTGCCAGCAGCCAAAGGCAGGGTACGGGCTACACCTTC
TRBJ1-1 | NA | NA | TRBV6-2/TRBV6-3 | CASSNTGNTEAFF | TGTGCCAGCAGTAACACAGGGAACACTGAAGCTTTCTTT
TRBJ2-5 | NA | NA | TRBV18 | CASSPLSTGLYQETQYF | TGTGCCAGCTCACCACTTTCAACAGGCCTGTACCAAGAGACCCAGTACTTC
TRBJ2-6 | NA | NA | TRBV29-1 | CSGASSGANVLTF | TGCAGCGGGGCTTCCTCTGGGGCCAACGTCCTGACTTTC
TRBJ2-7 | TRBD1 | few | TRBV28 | CASSRDRGRGEQYF | TGTGCCAGCAGTCGGGACAGGGGGCGAGGCGAGCAGTACTTC
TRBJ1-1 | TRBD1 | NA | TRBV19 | CASSSYRQGPNTEAFF | TGTGCCAGTAGTTCGTACCGACAGGGGCCGAACACTGAAGCTTTCTTT
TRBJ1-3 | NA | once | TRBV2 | CASRRQPGLSVDTIYF | TGTGCCAGCCGTCGCCAGCCAGGGCTTTCAGTTGACACCATATATTTT
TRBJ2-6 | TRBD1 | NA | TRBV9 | CASSVPGTGGSGANVLTF | TGTGCCAGCAGCGTACCCGGGACAGGGGGTTCTGGGGCCAACGTCCTGACTTTC
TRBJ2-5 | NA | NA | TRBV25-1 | CASSERYETQYF | TGTGCCAGCAGTGAACGGTACGAGACCCAGTACTTC
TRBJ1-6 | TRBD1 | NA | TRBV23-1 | CASTKGDRVNSPLHF | TGCGCCAGCACCAAAGGGGACAGGGTTAATTCACCCCTCCACTTT
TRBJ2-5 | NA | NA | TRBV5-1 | CASSPRLERETQYF | TGCGCCAGCAGCCCTCGACTAGAACGAGAGACCCAGTACTTC
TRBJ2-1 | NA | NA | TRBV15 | CATSGLRVVSSYNEQFF | TGTGCCACCAGCGGCTTGAGGGTAGTGAGCTCCTACAATGAGCAGTTCTTC
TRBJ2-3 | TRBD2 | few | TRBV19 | CASSIKRTRTDTQYF | TGTGCCAGTAGTATAAAGAGGACTAGGACAGATACGCAGTATTTT
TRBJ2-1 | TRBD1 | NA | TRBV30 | CAWSATTGGFRNEQFF | TGTGCCTGGAGTGCAACCACAGGGGGCTTTAGGAATGAGCAGTTCTTC
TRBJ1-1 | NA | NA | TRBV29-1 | CSVRGGESLMAAFF | TGCAGCGTCCGAGGGGGGGAGTCCCTCATGGCGGCTTTCTTT
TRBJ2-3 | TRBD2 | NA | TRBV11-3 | CASSLGAGGYDTQYF | TGTGCCAGCAGCTTAGGAGCGGGGGGATACGATACGCAGTATTTT
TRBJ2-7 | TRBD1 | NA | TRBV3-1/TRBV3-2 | CASSQDFRGQYEQYF | TGTGCCAGCAGCCAAGATTTCAGGGGGCAATACGAGCAGTACTTC
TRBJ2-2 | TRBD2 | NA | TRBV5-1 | CASMGAGSTGELFF | TGCGCCAGCATGGGAGCGGGATCCACCGGGGAGCTGTTTTTT